This T cell receptor beta chain is drawn from a study of T-cell memory formation after mild COVID-19. Study-level background: Each donor largely had its own TCR clusters. Whole-study results and caveats: Clones shrinking between day 15 and 85 showed a balanced CD4/CD8 split, and those that grew later tilted toward CD4+. Pre-infection memory contained some responding clones, which suggested that cross-reactive memory had joined.

The sample holds a few counts of this clonotype. Its antigen is still unknown. Germline CDR1 reads SQVTM; CDR2 reads ANQGSEA. Unmatched junction bases numbered 7, after V lost 3 bases and J lost 7 bases. CDR3 length: 14 amino acids. Using its own MiXCR run on the 5' RACE reads, TCRdb lists one record per CDR3 protein. The data show more than 350,000 distinct CDR3 sequences, with about a sixth seen just once and 20% to 25% held by the top ten. Sequencing input: PBMCs or a T cell subset sorted from them (not recorded which). The receptor was derived from a man between 18 and 29 years old who had mild COVID-19 (a few samples of this study predate the infection). Cell type and time point are not known. The chain employs TRBV29-1 and TRBJ2-1; 9 bases agree with TRBD1. CDR3 nucleotides: TGCAGCGTTGAGAGGACAGGGGTGAATAATGAGCAGTTCTTC. Its protein product is CSVERTGVNNEQFF.